Listed below are T cell receptor beta chains from one sample, sequenced in a study of vaccination and CD4 T cells after COVID-19. These receptors have no known antigen. TCRdb processed the PCR reads anew with MiXCR; each CDR3 protein has one entry. Of 20,000 to 25,000 distinct CDR3 sequences detected, 45% to 65% appear once; the ten largest clones hold around 6%. Source material: CD4+ T cells from blood, cultured in vitro. The receptor source for this set is a human donor who had recovered from COVID-19. CDR3s include the opening cysteine and the closing phenylalanine or tryptophan. The D gene is left open where the match is weak. Rows give clone size only sometimes, using once, few, many, or a class for an expanded clone.

j_call: TRBJ1-5
v_call: TRBV30
clone_size: NA
d_call: NA
cdr3_aa: CAWSPTTNQPQHF
cdr3_nt: TGTGCCTGGAGCCCTACCACCAATCAGCCCCAGCATTTT

j_call: TRBJ1-1
v_call: TRBV7-2
clone_size: few
d_call: NA
cdr3_aa: CASSLVGGYDTEAFF
cdr3_nt: TGTGCCAGCAGCTTAGTGGGGGGGTATGACACTGAAGCTTTCTTT

j_call: TRBJ2-7
v_call: TRBV12-5
clone_size: NA
d_call: NA
cdr3_aa: CASGPQAAYEQYF
cdr3_nt: TGTGCTAGTGGCCCTCAGGCGGCCTACGAGCAGTACTTC

j_call: TRBJ1-6
v_call: TRBV12-2
clone_size: once
d_call: NA
cdr3_aa: CASPLRGRLYNSPLHF
cdr3_nt: TGTGCAAGTCCCCTCAGGGGAAGGCTGTATAATTCACCCCTCCACTTT

j_call: TRBJ1-4
v_call: TRBV15
clone_size: NA
d_call: NA
cdr3_aa: CATSRVKEKLFF
cdr3_nt: TGTGCCACCAGCAGAGTAAAGGAAAAACTGTTTTTT

j_call: TRBJ1-1
v_call: TRBV14
clone_size: NA
d_call: NA
cdr3_aa: CASSHQEGMGNTEAFF
cdr3_nt: TGTGCCAGCAGCCATCAAGAGGGGATGGGGAACACTGAAGCTTTCTTT

j_call: TRBJ1-5
v_call: TRBV27
clone_size: NA
d_call: NA
cdr3_aa: CASKKVDSNQPQHF
cdr3_nt: TGTGCCAGCAAAAAGGTGGATAGCAATCAGCCCCAGCATTTT

j_call: TRBJ2-7
v_call: TRBV20-1
clone_size: NA
d_call: NA
cdr3_aa: CSAWRERGNEQYF
cdr3_nt: TGCAGTGCTTGGCGGGAAAGGGGTAACGAGCAGTACTTC

j_call: TRBJ1-5
v_call: TRBV27
clone_size: NA
d_call: NA
cdr3_aa: CASSLGSAQPQHF
cdr3_nt: TGTGCCAGCAGTTTGGGGTCGGCACAGCCCCAGCATTTT

j_call: TRBJ2-3
v_call: TRBV20-1
clone_size: NA
d_call: NA
cdr3_aa: CSARDPRRGDTQYF
cdr3_nt: TGCAGTGCTAGAGATCCGCGGCGGGGAGATACGCAGTATTTT

j_call: TRBJ2-1
v_call: TRBV7-5
clone_size: few
d_call: NA
cdr3_aa: CISVSEAPSPPGPGNEQFF
cdr3_nt: NA

j_call: TRBJ1-1
v_call: TRBV28
clone_size: few
d_call: NA
cdr3_aa: CASSPPFTNTEAFF
cdr3_nt: TGTGCCAGCAGCCCCCCATTTACTAACACTGAAGCTTTCTTT

j_call: TRBJ2-3
v_call: TRBV7-3
clone_size: few
d_call: NA
cdr3_aa: CASSLWSGSTDTQYF
cdr3_nt: TGTGCCAGCAGCTTGTGGAGCGGGAGCACAGATACGCAGTATTTT

j_call: TRBJ1-6
v_call: TRBV30
clone_size: NA
d_call: NA
cdr3_aa: CAWSSPQPLHF
cdr3_nt: TGTGCCTGGAGTTCCCCTCAACCCCTCCACTTT

j_call: TRBJ2-1
v_call: TRBV30
clone_size: NA
d_call: NA
cdr3_aa: CAWSALEEQFF
cdr3_nt: TGTGCCTGGAGTGCCCTCGAAGAGCAGTTCTTC

j_call: TRBJ1-5
v_call: TRBV11-3
clone_size: few
d_call: NA
cdr3_aa: CASSLDGAVRNQPQHF
cdr3_nt: TGTGCCAGCAGCTTAGATGGCGCAGTACGCAATCAGCCCCAGCATTTT

j_call: TRBJ1-6
v_call: TRBV27
clone_size: NA
d_call: TRBD1
cdr3_aa: CASSPRQGAYSPLHF
cdr3_nt: TGTGCCAGCAGTCCCCGACAGGGGGCCTATTCACCCCTCCACTTT

j_call: TRBJ1-1
v_call: TRBV7-2
clone_size: NA
d_call: NA
cdr3_aa: CASSLMTGMNTEAFF
cdr3_nt: TGTGCCAGCAGCTTAATGACAGGAATGAACACTGAAGCTTTCTTT

j_call: TRBJ1-2
v_call: TRBV7-9
clone_size: NA
d_call: NA
cdr3_aa: CASSSLSTVSAGGYTF
cdr3_nt: TGTGCCAGCAGCTCCTTATCGACAGTTAGTGCGGGGGGCTACACCTTC

j_call: TRBJ1-1
v_call: TRBV20-1
clone_size: NA
d_call: NA
cdr3_aa: CSARDTGYTEAFF
cdr3_nt: TGCAGTGCTAGAGACACAGGGTACACTGAAGCTTTCTTT

j_call: TRBJ1-5
v_call: TRBV10-3
clone_size: NA
d_call: NA
cdr3_aa: CAISDTGLSNQPQHF
cdr3_nt: TGTGCCATCAGTGACACAGGACTGAGCAATCAGCCCCAGCATTTT

j_call: TRBJ1-2
v_call: TRBV28
clone_size: NA
d_call: TRBD1
cdr3_aa: CASRPGGGQGEYYGYTF
cdr3_nt: TGTGCCAGCAGACCGGGGGGGGGACAGGGCGAGTACTATGGCTACACCTTC

j_call: TRBJ2-3
v_call: TRBV24-1
clone_size: NA
d_call: NA
cdr3_aa: CATSDLSGTQYF
cdr3_nt: TGTGCCACCAGTGATTTAAGCGGTACGCAGTATTTT

j_call: TRBJ2-2
v_call: TRBV20-1
clone_size: NA
d_call: NA
cdr3_aa: CSVPGSTRDTGELFF
cdr3_nt: TGCAGTGTCCCGGGATCCACTAGGGACACCGGGGAGCTGTTTTTT

j_call: TRBJ1-1
v_call: TRBV30
clone_size: NA
d_call: NA
cdr3_aa: CAWRRGPGTEAFF
cdr3_nt: TGTGCCTGGCGAAGGGGCCCCGGAACTGAAGCTTTCTTT

j_call: TRBJ1-1
v_call: TRBV20-1
clone_size: few
d_call: NA
cdr3_aa: CSAPALFGTEAFF
cdr3_nt: TGCAGTGCTCCCGCCCTGTTCGGCACTGAAGCTTTCTTT

j_call: TRBJ2-3
v_call: TRBV2
clone_size: NA
d_call: TRBD2
cdr3_aa: CASGTSGSTDTQYF
cdr3_nt: TGTGCCAGTGGGACTAGCGGGAGCACAGATACGCAGTATTTT

j_call: TRBJ1-2
v_call: TRBV6-1
clone_size: NA
d_call: NA
cdr3_aa: CASSGAIAYGYTF
cdr3_nt: TGTGCCAGCAGTGGAGCCATAGCTTATGGCTACACCTTC

j_call: TRBJ2-5
v_call: TRBV20-1
clone_size: NA
d_call: TRBD2
cdr3_aa: CSAGGGETQYF
cdr3_nt: TGCAGTGCTGGGGGGGGAGAGACCCAGTACTTC

j_call: TRBJ1-1
v_call: TRBV24-1
clone_size: NA
d_call: NA
cdr3_aa: CATRGGANTEAFF
cdr3_nt: TGTGCCACCCGGGGGGGCGCGAACACTGAAGCTTTCTTT

j_call: TRBJ2-3
v_call: TRBV28
clone_size: few
d_call: NA
cdr3_aa: CAAAGHTTDTQYF
cdr3_nt: TGTGCCGCCGCGGGACACACCACAGATACGCAGTATTTT

j_call: TRBJ2-5
v_call: TRBV25-1
clone_size: NA
d_call: TRBD2
cdr3_aa: CASSRLAGEETQYF
cdr3_nt: TGTGCCAGCAGCAGACTAGCGGGGGAAGAGACCCAGTACTTC

j_call: TRBJ2-1
v_call: TRBV7-2
clone_size: few
d_call: NA
cdr3_aa: CASSSQRSSYNEQFF
cdr3_nt: TGTGCCAGCAGCTCCCAACGGTCCTCCTACAATGAGCAGTTCTTC

j_call: TRBJ2-5
v_call: TRBV20-1
clone_size: NA
d_call: TRBD2
cdr3_aa: CSASRGGSMGETQYF
cdr3_nt: TGCAGTGCCTCGAGAGGCGGGAGTATGGGAGAGACCCAGTACTTC

j_call: TRBJ2-1
v_call: TRBV7-8
clone_size: once
d_call: NA
cdr3_aa: CASSLRHSGDNEQFF
cdr3_nt: TGTGCCAGCAGCTTACGGCATTCCGGAGACAATGAGCAGTTCTTC

j_call: TRBJ2-3
v_call: TRBV2
clone_size: NA
d_call: TRBD1
cdr3_aa: CASSFGTGHGDTQYF
cdr3_nt: TGTGCCAGCAGTTTCGGGACAGGGCACGGAGATACGCAGTATTTT

j_call: TRBJ1-2
v_call: TRBV6-1
clone_size: few
d_call: NA
cdr3_aa: CASSEVFLSGYTF
cdr3_nt: TGTGCCAGCAGTGAGGTCTTTTTAAGTGGCTACACCTTC

j_call: TRBJ2-5
v_call: TRBV7-6
clone_size: NA
d_call: TRBD2
cdr3_aa: CASRAGTRGRGETQYF
cdr3_nt: TGTGCCAGCAGGGCCGGGACTAGGGGGAGAGGAGAGACCCAGTACTTC

j_call: TRBJ1-2
v_call: TRBV24-1
clone_size: NA
d_call: TRBD1
cdr3_aa: CATRATGEDYGYTF
cdr3_nt: TGTGCCACCAGGGCAACAGGGGAGGACTATGGCTACACCTTC

j_call: TRBJ2-7
v_call: TRBV9
clone_size: NA
d_call: NA
cdr3_aa: CASSVDPSHEQYF
cdr3_nt: TGTGCCAGCAGCGTAGATCCCTCCCACGAGCAGTACTTC

j_call: TRBJ2-2
v_call: TRBV11-3
clone_size: NA
d_call: NA
cdr3_aa: CASSLDRAANTGELFF
cdr3_nt: TGTGCCAGCAGCTTAGACCGAGCCGCGAACACCGGGGAGCTGTTTTTT

j_call: TRBJ1-5
v_call: TRBV6-1
clone_size: few
d_call: NA
cdr3_aa: CASRLGTTAQPQHF
cdr3_nt: TGTGCCAGCAGACTTGGGACTACCGCTCAGCCCCAGCATTTT

j_call: TRBJ2-2
v_call: TRBV11-2
clone_size: NA
d_call: NA
cdr3_aa: CASSLGYGITGELFF
cdr3_nt: TGTGCCAGCAGCTTGGGCTATGGTATCACCGGGGAGCTGTTTTTT

j_call: TRBJ2-1
v_call: TRBV7-8
clone_size: NA
d_call: NA
cdr3_aa: CASSLRLPYNEQFF
cdr3_nt: TGTGCCAGCAGCTTAAGACTGCCCTACAATGAGCAGTTCTTC

j_call: TRBJ1-3
v_call: TRBV7-2
clone_size: few
d_call: NA
cdr3_aa: CASSPHSQGIGSGNTIYF
cdr3_nt: TGTGCCAGCAGCCCTCATTCTCAGGGCATCGGCTCTGGAAACACCATATATTTT

j_call: TRBJ1-6
v_call: TRBV30
clone_size: few
d_call: TRBD1
cdr3_aa: CAWSVLGGQRALYSPLHF
cdr3_nt: TGTGCCTGGAGTGTACTTGGGGGACAGCGAGCTCTCTATTCACCCCTCCACTTT

j_call: TRBJ1-3
v_call: TRBV7-2
clone_size: NA
d_call: NA
cdr3_aa: CASTAADRGGNTIYF
cdr3_nt: TGTGCCAGCACCGCGGCCGATAGGGGTGGAAACACCATATATTTT

j_call: TRBJ2-3
v_call: TRBV20-1
clone_size: NA
d_call: NA
cdr3_aa: CSARSDNTQYF
cdr3_nt: TGCAGTGCTCGAAGTGATAATACGCAGTATTTT

j_call: TRBJ1-2
v_call: TRBV5-1
clone_size: medium-sized
d_call: NA
cdr3_aa: CASSLEGSVGYTF
cdr3_nt: TGCGCCAGCAGCTTGGAGGGGTCCGTTGGCTACACCTTC

j_call: TRBJ1-1
v_call: TRBV5-1
clone_size: NA
d_call: NA
cdr3_aa: CASSQLPTIGAEAFF
cdr3_nt: TGCGCCAGCAGCCAGCTACCTACTATTGGGGCTGAAGCTTTCTTT

j_call: TRBJ2-7
v_call: TRBV7-3
clone_size: NA
d_call: NA
cdr3_aa: CASSLSTGAGEGEQYF
cdr3_nt: TGTGCCAGCAGCTTATCGACAGGGGCGGGAGAAGGCGAGCAGTACTTC

j_call: TRBJ1-5
v_call: TRBV30
clone_size: few
d_call: NA
cdr3_aa: CAWTHPTSNQPQHF
cdr3_nt: TGTGCCTGGACCCACCCCACTAGCAATCAGCCCCAGCATTTT

j_call: TRBJ2-3
v_call: TRBV12-3/TRBV12-4
clone_size: NA
d_call: NA
cdr3_aa: CASRRGSGTDTQYF
cdr3_nt: TGTGCCAGCAGAAGGGGGTCCGGCACAGATACGCAGTATTTT

j_call: TRBJ1-3
v_call: TRBV30
clone_size: NA
d_call: NA
cdr3_aa: CAWRNLGSAGNTIYF
cdr3_nt: TGTGCCTGGAGAAACCTGGGAAGCGCTGGAAACACCATATATTTT

j_call: TRBJ2-1
v_call: TRBV7-3
clone_size: NA
d_call: NA
cdr3_aa: CASSLDFSNEQFF
cdr3_nt: TGTGCCAGCAGCTTGGACTTTTCCAATGAGCAGTTCTTC